A few counts support the clone carrying this T cell receptor beta chain. The antigen is unknown. PCR was performed a second time for 7 to 11 cycles using a sample-barcoded 5' primer and a J-beta primer mix. Tagging of each cDNA molecule was performed by a template-switch adaptor with 12 random nucleotides. Using its own MiXCR run on the 5' RACE reads, TCRdb lists one record per CDR3 protein. The sample records 550,000 to 750,000 distinct CDR3 sequences, roughly 21% being singletons. The data belong to a study of blood T cells in healthy people across ages. General study findings and limits: Conclusively comparing naive with antigen-experienced cells was impossible with unsorted PBMCs.

The CDR3 has 16 residues. Germline loops: CDR1 MNHNS, CDR2 SASEGT. V and J are TRBV6-1 and TRBJ2-7; TRBD2 aligns across 11 bases. TRBJ2-1 explains the end of the DNA better; the J call may be wrong. Specimen: blood. The receptor comes from a man in his 70s in good health. This chain's CDR3 is CASSELAGGIAHEQFF. Here the CDR3 DNA reads TGTGCCAGCAGTGAATTAGCGGGAGGGATCGCCCATGAGCAGTTCTTC.